This T cell receptor (beta chain) is from a study of blood T cells in healthy people across ages. The germline V gene has CDR1 DFQATT and CDR2 SNEGSKA (reference sequence). This CDR3 is built from 17 residues. Germline trimming cut 6 bases from V and 2 bases from J; bases unmatched to any gene: 15. The authors ran a second PCR of 7 to 11 cycles using a sample-barcoded 5' primer and a J-beta primer mix. Researchers report that a template-switch adaptor with 12 random nucleotides tagged each cDNA molecule. A single record per CDR3 protein comes from TCRdb applying MiXCR to the 5' RACE reads. The table lists around 1,000,000 distinct CDR3 sequences, roughly a quarter of them singletons. These data also formed part of another study, on T cells of mothers and their children. According to that study: The second PCR's M1S primer added sample barcodes and 2-4 random nucleotides. The shaping of TCR recombination output by thymic selection is similar in related and unrelated pairs. The data showed no persistent microchimeric T cell clones.

The receptor comes from a girl aged 2-10 years in good health. The chain recombines TRBV20-1 with TRBJ1-5; TRBD1 matches 8 bases. Material for sequencing was blood. Here the CDR3 reads CSADDRGVPWGNQPQHF. The CDR3, as DNA: TGCAGTGCCGATGACAGGGGAGTACCTTGGGGCAATCAGCCCCAGCATTTT.